What follows are 8 T cell receptor beta chains derived from one specimen sequenced in a study of T cells in narcolepsy. Sequencing was performed with immunoSEQ multiplex PCR; in TCRdb, only in-frame clones are kept and a portion is missing. The top ten clones hold roughly 10% of a sample with about 24,000 clones, 65% to 90% of them seen once. Sequenced sample: memory (CD45RA-) CD4+ T cells from blood. These receptors originate from a human donor in good health.

The table lists this clone with a count of one. In the same sample, other DNA sequences code for this CDR3. The chain recombines TRBV5-1 with TRBJ2-5; TRBD2 is a possible D gene (5 bases). The CDR3 runs 15 residues. V was trimmed by 4 bases and J by 4 bases, leaving 17 bases between them. Germline loops: CDR1 SGHRS, CDR2 YFSETQ. CDR3 sequence reads: CASSPGSNRRETQYF. CDR3 DNA sequence: TGCGCCAGCAGCCCGGGGTCGAACCGCCGAGAGACCCAGTACTTC.

The chain carries TRBV28 and TRBJ1-2; D is ambiguous. Germline-derived CDR1 and CDR2 are MDHEN and SYDVKM. Between the trimmed V and J ends, which lost 7 bases and 4 bases, there was a span of 10 bases. CDR3 length: 12 amino acids. The CDR3 is CASNVGPYGYTF. CDR3 coding DNA: TGTGCCAGCAATGTAGGCCCCTATGGCTACACCTTC.

The chain joins TRBV19 to TRBJ2-3; 9 bases fit TRBD2. Germline CDR1 LNHDA, CDR2 SQIVND (reference sequence). The CDR3 spans 16 residues. V trimming: 8 bases; J trimming: 5 bases; junction bases outside the gene matches: 14. Here the CDR3 DNA reads TGTGCCAGTGGGGGCTATAGCGGGGGACCGAAAGATACGCAGTATTTT. It codes for CASGGYSGGPKDTQYF.

V gene TRBV6-4 combines with J gene TRBJ2-2; 14 bases are shared with TRBD2. CDR1 is MRHNA, CDR2 SNTAGT, per germline. CDR3 length: 18 amino acids. V was clipped by 0 bases and J by 6 bases; unmatched bases: 6. CDR3 residues: CASSDSPGLAGVPGELFF. Written as DNA, the CDR3 is TGTGCCAGCAGTGACTCGCCGGGACTAGCGGGAGTTCCCGGGGAGCTGTTTTTT.

This clone was observed a few times. This CDR3 is also generated by other DNA sequences in the sample. The chain is built from TRBV9 and TRBJ2-2; D remains ambiguous. CDR3 length equals 13 residues. Germline V gives CDR1 SGDLS, CDR2 YYNGEE. V gave up 0 bases and J gave up 4 bases, with 4 bases separating them. CDR3 in amino acids: CASSVDLTGELFF. The CDR3 nucleotides are TGTGCCAGCAGCGTAGACCTCACCGGGGAGCTGTTTTTT.

This chain uses TRBV7-9 with TRBJ1-1, with D perhaps TRBD1 (5 bases). The V end was cut by 3 bases, the J end by 4 bases, with 15 bases between. This CDR3 spans 15 amino acids. Looked up from germline, CDR1 is SEHNR and CDR2 is FQNEAQ (reference sequence). CDR3 residues: CASSLGGSDATEAFF. Written as DNA, the CDR3 is TGTGCCAGCAGCTTGGGGGGTAGTGATGCCACTGAAGCTTTCTTT.

The chain links TRBV2 to TRBJ2-5; D gene uncertain. Germline V CDR1 and CDR2: SNHLY, FYNNEI. This CDR3 contains 11 residues. The V end lost 7 bases, the J end lost 5 bases, and 8 bases lay between the germline ends. The CDR3 region has the DNA TGTGCCAGCACCTCAAGGGAGACCCAGTACTTC. Its translation: CASTSRETQYF.

In its sample, this clone is medium-sized. The genes are TRBV2 and TRBJ2-7; D perhaps matches TRBD2 (5 bases). Trimming shortened V by 4 bases and J by 6 bases, and 10 bases separated the two germline ends. Germline-derived CDR1 and CDR2 are SNHLY and FYNNEI. The CDR3 runs to 12 residues. This CDR3 is CASSAGLGEQYF. The CDR3 DNA is TGTGCCAGCAGTGCCGGACTGGGCGAGCAGTACTTC.